The 17 T cell receptor beta chains below were found in one sample sequenced in a study of shared clonotypes between healthy human individuals. Sequencing used immunoSEQ multiplex PCR; TCRdb keeps in-frame clones, though not all of them. The sample includes some 1.4 million clones, roughly 96% of them seen just once. The sequencing sample was made of naive CD4+ T cells sorted from blood. Subset in this sample: CD45RA+ positively selected. The receptors stem from a young man in good health.

In this sample, this clone turned up once. J is TRBJ2-1 and V is TRBV27, with 8 bases fitting TRBD1. This CDR3 has 14 residues. Unmatched junction bases numbered 3, after V lost 8 bases and J lost 0 bases. Germline loops: CDR1 MNHEY, CDR2 SMNVEV (reference sequence). DNA for the CDR3: TGTGCCAGCCGACAGGGGATCTCCTACAATGAGCAGTTCTTC. Its protein product is CASRQGISYNEQFF.

This chain uses TRBV27 with TRBJ2-7, with D perhaps matching TRBD1 (6 bases). V dropped 5 bases and J dropped 5 bases, with 10 bases sitting between them. The CDR3 sequence is 12 residues long. Per germline, CDR1 MNHEY and CDR2 SMNVEV (reference sequence). In nucleotides, the CDR3 is TGTGCCAGCAGTCGAACAGGGAACGAGCAGTACTTC. It translates to CASSRTGNEQYF.

J is TRBJ2-7 and V is TRBV27; TRBD2 aligns across 9 bases. The germline V gene encodes CDR1 MNHEY and CDR2 SMNVEV (reference sequence). The J segment lost 4 bases and the V segment lost 3 bases, leaving 10 bases of the junction unmatched. This CDR3 is 16 amino acids long. The CDR3 here is CASSFDGTSRFYEQYF. The CDR3 DNA follows: TGTGCCAGCAGTTTTGACGGGACTAGCCGGTTTTACGAGCAGTACTTC.

The chain has TRBV14 and TRBJ2-1, with a possible D match to TRBD2 (5 bases). In germline, CDR1 is SGHDN, CDR2 FVKESK. The CDR3 totals 16 residues. Trimming took off 1 base at V and 9 bases at J, with 19 bases between the two ends. CDR3 protein: CASSQGSGLLQGEQFF. CDR3 nucleotide sequence: TGTGCCAGCAGCCAAGGCTCAGGACTTCTACAAGGTGAGCAGTTCTTC.

The chain recombines TRBV28 with TRBJ2-7; TRBD2 agrees at 7 bases. Germline V CDR1 and CDR2: MDHEN, SYDVKM. This CDR3 region has 13 residues. The trim removed 7 bases at V and 5 bases at J, leaving 8 bases unmatched. For the CDR3, the DNA is TGTGCCAGCACAAGGCGGGAGCTCAACGAGCAGTACTTC. Its protein product is CASTRRELNEQYF.

The V call is TRBV25-1, the J call TRBJ1-2; D call uncertain. The CDR3 has 13 amino acids. V was trimmed by 2 bases and J by 3 bases, leaving 7 bases between them. The germline V gene encodes CDR1 MGHDK and CDR2 SYGVNS. CDR3: CASSETLDYGYTF. The CDR3 DNA sequence: TGTGCCAGCAGTGAAACCCTCGACTATGGCTACACCTTC.

The V call is TRBV7-2, the J call TRBJ2-7; 9 bases line up with TRBD2. This CDR3 has 13 amino acids. The germline CDR1 and CDR2 sequences are SGHTA and FQGNSA. V was pared by 7 bases and J by 11 bases, with 12 bases of the junction left unmatched. CDR3 residues: CASTVTGTSTEYF. CDR3 nucleotides: TGTGCCAGCACGGTGACCGGGACTAGCACTGAGTACTTC.

The chain recombines TRBV7-9 with TRBJ2-1; the D gene is possibly TRBD1 (6 bases). Between the trimmed V and J ends, which lost 7 bases and 6 bases, there was a span of 10 bases. Germline CDR1 is SEHNR and CDR2 is FQNEAQ (reference sequence). The CDR3 is 12 amino acids. The CDR3 DNA sequence: TGTGCCAGCACCCGGGACATCAATGAGCAGTTCTTC. It encodes CASTRDINEQFF.

The J gene is TRBJ2-3, the V gene TRBV14; 10 bases are shared with TRBD2. Germline V lookup: CDR1 SGHDN, CDR2 FVKESK. The J segment lost 9 bases and the V segment lost 0 bases, leaving 15 bases of the junction unmatched. The CDR3 is 18 amino acids. CDR3 residues: CASSQESVLAGRDGTQYF. In nucleotides, the CDR3 is TGTGCCAGCAGCCAAGAATCGGTACTAGCGGGAAGAGATGGCACGCAGTATTTT.

The gene calls are TRBV27 and TRBJ2-5; no firm D call. The germline V and J ends were trimmed by 1 base and 0 bases, with 9 bases remaining between them. The CDR3 sequence is 15 residues long. CDR1 and CDR2 from the germline V gene are MNHEY and SMNVEV (reference sequence). CDR3 amino acids: CASSLFGRNQETQYF. CDR3 nucleotides: TGTGCCAGCAGTTTATTCGGCAGAAACCAAGAGACCCAGTACTTC.

The chain combines TRBV9 with TRBJ2-1; D tentatively reads TRBD1 or TRBD2 (5 bases each). CDR1 and CDR2 from the germline V gene are SGDLS and YYNGEE. Trimming pared 3 bases from V and 1 base from J, leaving 14 bases between. The CDR3 spans 16 residues. The CDR3, as DNA: TGTGCCAGCAGCGCCACCCCCTGGGGGTCCTACAATGAGCAGTTCTTC. Protein product: CASSATPWGSYNEQFF.

The chain recombines TRBV19 with TRBJ2-3; 8 bases map to TRBD2. CDR3 length: 16 residues. Unmatched junction bases numbered 6, after V lost 3 bases and J lost 1 base. Germline V gene data show CDR1 as LNHDA and CDR2 as SQIVND (reference sequence). As DNA, the CDR3 is TGTGCCAGTAGTATTCAAAGCGGGAGCGGCACAGATACGCAGTATTTT. Amino acid sequence: CASSIQSGSGTDTQYF.

V gene TRBV29-1 combines with J gene TRBJ2-1; TRBD2 is a possible D gene (6 bases). Germline V lookup: CDR1 SQVTM, CDR2 ANQGSEA. This CDR3 spans 13 amino acids. Trimming took off 5 bases at V and 8 bases at J, with 16 bases between the two ends. CDR3 amino acids: CSVLGQGGDEQFF. The CDR3, as DNA: TGCAGCGTTTTGGGTCAGGGCGGGGATGAGCAGTTCTTC.

This sequence joins TRBV10-1 and TRBJ2-3; 8 bases fit TRBD2. Per the germline V gene, CDR1 is WNHNN and CDR2 is SYGVQD (reference sequence). CDR3 length: 15 amino acids. Trimming removed 3 bases from V and 2 bases from J; junction bases left unmatched: 4. CDR3 sequence: CASSDGGRYTDTQYF. The CDR3, as DNA: TGCGCCAGCAGTGACGGCGGGAGGTACACAGATACGCAGTATTTT.

The CDR3 region is CASSLNGQGRQPQHF. In DNA form, the CDR3 reads TGTGCCAGCAGCTTGAATGGACAGGGGAGGCAGCCCCAGCATTTT. The gene calls are TRBV5-6 and TRBJ1-5; TRBD1 matches at 9 bases. CDR1 SGHDT and CDR2 YYEEEE come from the germline V gene. Losses at the gene ends were 1 base for V and 7 bases for J; bases not matched to a gene: 6. There are 15 residues in the CDR3.

V and J are TRBV19 and TRBJ2-2; D may match TRBD1 or TRBD2 (5 bases each). CDR3 length equals 13 residues. Deletions cut 3 bases from V and 7 bases from J, with 9 bases between. From germline, CDR1 is LNHDA and CDR2 SQIVND (reference sequence). The CDR3 nucleotides are TGTGCCAGTAGTATTTTTGGGGGCGGGGAGCTGTTTTTT. This gives the protein CASSIFGGGELFF.

The chain combines TRBV5-6 with TRBJ1-4, with TRBD1 as a possible D gene (5 bases). In germline, CDR1 is SGHDT, CDR2 YYEEEE. The V gene lost 2 bases and the J gene lost 8 bases, with 7 bases spanning the gap. The length of the CDR3 is 12 residues. This CDR3 is CASSFSGEKLFF. The CDR3, as DNA: TGTGCCAGCAGCTTCTCAGGGGAAAAACTGTTTTTT.